These 12 T cell receptor beta chains originate from one sample sequenced in a study of patients and donors after allogeneic stem cell transplantation. TCRdb itself ran the RT-PCR reads through MiXCR, one entry per CDR3 protein. The sample has 200,000 to 250,000 distinct CDR3 sequences, roughly two fifths seen once; the top ten hold 9.5% to 13%. The sequencing input was blood, either unsorted or a sorted T cell fraction (not recorded which). These receptor sequences come from a human donor who was either an allogeneic HSCT recipient or a stem cell or donor lymphocyte infusion donor (not recorded which). It is not recorded whose cells these are; they may come from a transplant donor.

V is TRBV20-1 and J is TRBJ2-7, with 8 bases aligning to TRBD1. The V and J ends lost 5 bases and 5 bases, in that order; junction bases with no gene match: 11. CDR1 DFQATT and CDR2 SNEGSKA come from the germline V gene (reference sequence). The CDR3 is 14 amino acids. The CDR3 DNA reads as TGCAGTGCTGCGCCCGGACAGGGCCCCAACGAGCAGTACTTC. Translation: CSAAPGQGPNEQYF.

This clonotype was seen a few times. This chain links TRBV5-1 with TRBJ2-7; possibly TRBD2 for D (6 bases). This CDR3 has 15 amino acids. CDR1 and CDR2 (germline): SGHRS, YFSETQ. The V and J ends lost 5 bases and 2 bases respectively, with 17 bases between them. The DNA of the CDR3 is TGCGCCAGCAGGCCCCAGATGGGCGGGGCCTACGAGCAGTACTTC. As protein: CASRPQMGGAYEQYF.

The chain uses TRBV5-1 and TRBJ2-3; D gene uncertain. Germline V gene data show CDR1 as SGHRS and CDR2 as YFSETQ. The CDR3 is made up of 14 amino acids. The V end lost 0 bases, the J end lost 0 bases, and 5 bases lay between the germline ends. CDR3 coding DNA: TGCGCCAGCAGCTTGGGCTGGAGCACAGATACGCAGTATTTT. Translated, it gives CASSLGWSTDTQYF.

Here the CDR3 reads CASSPSWRNTEAFF. The CDR3 nucleotides are TGTGCCAGCAGCCCCTCGTGGCGGAACACTGAAGCTTTCTTT. The V gene is TRBV3-1, the J gene TRBJ1-1; D remains unclear. There are 14 residues in the CDR3. Trimming took 4 bases from V and 1 from J, leaving 10 bases between them. CDR1 is LGHDT and CDR2 is YNNKEL in the germline V gene (reference sequence).

This chain uses TRBV15 with TRBJ1-1; D is unclear. This CDR3 is 16 amino acids long. V was clipped by 0 bases and J by 6 bases, with 17 bases between them. Germline loops: CDR1 LNHNV, CDR2 YYDKDF (reference sequence). This chain's CDR3 is CATSRDHSSPVAEAFF. The CDR3 bases are TGTGCCACCAGCAGAGATCATTCATCTCCCGTCGCTGAAGCTTTCTTT.

This clonotype has a handful of counts. The chain employs TRBV12-3 or TRBV12-4 and TRBJ1-2; D call uncertain. CDR3 length: 14 residues. V was pared by 2 bases and J by 3 bases, with 10 bases between. As DNA, the CDR3 is TGTGCCAGCAGTTTACCGAATAGGCACTATGGCTACACCTTC. Translation gives CASSLPNRHYGYTF.

There are a few counts of this clonotype. The chain joins TRBV4-1 to TRBJ2-5; D might be TRBD1 or TRBD2, each matching 5 bases. Germline V gene sequence: CDR1 MGHRA, CDR2 YSYEKL. The V end lost 0 bases, the J end lost 4 bases, and 12 bases lay between the germline ends. The CDR3 is 15 residues long. The CDR3: CASSQESRDAETQYF. The CDR3 DNA reads TGCGCCAGCAGCCAAGAGAGTAGGGACGCAGAGACCCAGTACTTC.

This clonotype was seen more than once but under ten times. The CDR3 is CSVGRDREFEKLFF. The CDR3 bases are TGCAGCGTTGGGAGAGACAGGGAATTTGAAAAACTGTTTTTT. J is TRBJ1-4 and V is TRBV29-1, with 7 positions matching TRBD1. The CDR3 loop spans 14 amino acids. J gave up 7 bases and V 4 bases, and 9 bases lay outside the gene matches. Germline loops: CDR1 SQVTM, CDR2 ANQGSEA.

A few counts support this clonotype. The chain is built from TRBV7-9 and TRBJ1-2; D not certain. V lost 7 bases and J 4 bases, leaving 16 bases between the germline ends. The CDR3 is 14 amino acids. Per germline, CDR1 SEHNR and CDR2 FQNEAQ (reference sequence). DNA of the CDR3: TGTGCCAGCATCAACAACGGTGTGGGCTATGGCTACACCTTC. Translating gives CASINNGVGYGYTF.

The chain has TRBV7-8 and TRBJ1-1; D is undetermined. V was shortened by 4 bases and J by 11 bases, with 14 bases between the two germline ends. Germline V CDR1 and CDR2: SGHVS, FQNEAQ. CDR3 length: 12 amino acids. CDR3: CASSSVGPNAFF. CDR3 DNA sequence: TGTGCCAGCAGCTCCGTGGGCCCGAACGCTTTCTTT.

CDR3 coding DNA: TGTGCCAGCAGTCGCATTGGATCTAACTATGGCTACACCTTC. Protein sequence: CASSRIGSNYGYTF. This rearrangement joins TRBV6-5 to TRBJ1-2, with D unresolved. V lost 5 bases to trimming and J lost 0 bases, with 10 bases between them. CDR1 and CDR2 from the germline V gene are MNHEY and SVGAGI. The CDR3 is 14 amino acids.

The chain combines TRBV25-1 with TRBJ2-7; D gene unclear. From germline, CDR1 is MGHDK and CDR2 SYGVNS. V shed 2 bases and J shed 2 bases, with 10 bases lying between them. CDR3 size: 14 residues. The CDR3 DNA sequence: TGTGCCAGCAGTGAAGTTTGGGCTCCCTACGAGCAGTACTTC. Translation: CASSEVWAPYEQYF.